This T cell receptor (beta chain) was sequenced during a study of T cell responses to AZD1222 COVID-19 vaccine. The table came from immunoSEQ multiplex PCR; TCRdb's copy has only in-frame clones and leaves some out. The profile covers about 97,000 clones, with approximately 90% appearing a single time and approximately 2.8% taken by the ten largest. Trimming took 4 bases from V and 8 from J, leaving 14 bases between them. Per germline, CDR1 SGHRS and CDR2 YFSETQ. The CDR3 runs 13 residues. The sequences come from peripheral blood, collected on day 0 of AZD1222 vaccination. The TCR comes from an adult in good health. V gene TRBV5-1 combines with J gene TRBJ2-3; D call uncertain. The chain's CDR3 is CASSLLNDGTQYF. DNA of the CDR3: TGCGCCAGCAGCCTGTTGAATGACGGTACGCAGTATTTT.